Following are 12 T cell receptor beta chains from one sample sequenced in a study of shared clonotypes between healthy human individuals (dated by TCRdb to about 2020). For the CD8 naive samples, CD45RO-negative cells were positively selected for CCR7, yielding a CD45RA+CCR7+ population from which TemRA cells were excluded. The library came from the immunoSEQ multiplex PCR assay. The source is immuneACCESS, and TCRdb retained only in-frame sequences with V and J called. Part of the clones is not carried over; for the studies checked, unresolved V genes explain less than half of this, and the remainder is unexplained. This sample has 450,000 to 700,000 clones in its table, and less than 97% of those were observed once. The ten most abundant clones make up approximately 0.1% of the sample. What was sequenced was naive CD8+ T cells sorted from blood. Sample cell subset or site, as interpreted from the label and publication: CD45RA+CCR7+. The receptor source for this set is a woman in her twenties or thirties in good health.

The rearrangement links TRBV28 to TRBJ2-3; D gene uncertain. Trimming pared 5 bases from V and 3 bases from J, leaving 12 bases between. The CDR3 runs 14 residues. Germline CDR1 is MDHEN and CDR2 is SYDVKM. The CDR3 DNA reads TGTGCCAGCAGTCTCCTGTTGGGGACAGATACGCAGTATTTT. Residues: CASSLLLGTDTQYF.

The chain employs TRBV28 and TRBJ2-7, with TRBD1 matching 7 bases. V lost 5 bases, J lost 6 bases, and 7 bases stayed unmatched. CDR3 length: 13 amino acids. Germline V gene sequence: CDR1 MDHEN, CDR2 SYDVKM. The CDR3 nucleotides are TGTGCCAGCAGTCAGACAGGGTTAGTCGAGCAGTACTTC. It specifies CASSQTGLVEQYF. Full variable domain (missing parts from reference TRBV28 and TRBJ2-7): DVKVTQSSRYLVKRTGEKVFLECVQDMDHENMFWYRQDPGLGLRLIYFSYDVKMKEKGDIPEGYSVSREKKERFSLILESASTNQTSMYLCASSQTGLVEQYFGPGTRLTVT.

The chain is built from TRBV29-1 and TRBJ2-2; weak D call: TRBD1 (5 bases). With 4 bases removed from V and 2 bases from J, the gap between germline ends came to 8 bases. Germline CDR1 and CDR2: SQVTM and ANQGSEA. This CDR3 is built from 13 residues. CDR3 sequence (DNA): TGCAGCGTTGCCAGGGTTAACACCGGGGAGCTGTTTTTT. Its translation is CSVARVNTGELFF.

This clone was counted a few times. This rearrangement joins TRBV10-3 to TRBJ1-1, with a possible D match to TRBD1 (5 bases). V gave up 3 bases and J gave up 7 bases, with 9 bases separating them. Per the germline V gene, CDR1 is ENHRY and CDR2 is SYGVKD. The CDR3 is 12 residues long. The DNA for the CDR3 is TGTGCCATCAGTGACCGGGGGAGTGAAGCTTTCTTT. This encodes CAISDRGSEAFF.

This clone was seen a single time. The CDR3 DNA is TGTGCCAGCAGCGCCCTAGGCGGACCCACCTACGAGCAGTACTTC. Its protein is CASSALGGPTYEQYF. This sequence joins TRBV7-9 and TRBJ2-7; D gene unclear. The ends were cut back, 5 bases at V and 2 bases at J, with 16 bases in the middle. Germline CDR1 reads SEHNR; CDR2 reads FQNEAQ (reference sequence). The CDR3 runs 15 residues.

The chain couples TRBV7-9 to TRBJ1-1; TRBD1 agrees at 11 bases. The germline CDR1 and CDR2 sequences are SEHNR and FQNEAQ (reference sequence). The junction had 3 bases not matched to a gene; V was cut back by 2 bases and J by 7 bases. The CDR3 is 14 residues long. The chain's CDR3 is CASSLWTGGHEAFF. CDR3 nucleotides: TGTGCCAGCAGCTTATGGACAGGGGGCCATGAAGCTTTCTTT.

The V call is TRBV7-9, the J call TRBJ1-1; a possible D gene is TRBD1 (5 bases). Trimming pared 2 bases from V and 7 bases from J, leaving 14 bases between. CDR3 length: 14 residues. CDR1 is SEHNR, CDR2 FQNEAQ, per germline (reference sequence). CDR3 loop: CASSLTNRQSEAFF. Written as DNA, the CDR3 is TGTGCCAGCAGCTTAACAAACAGACAGAGTGAAGCTTTCTTT. Combining the CDR3 with reference TRBV7-9 and TRBJ1-1 gives the whole variable domain DTGVSQNPRHKITKRGQNVTFRCDPISEHNRLYWYRQTLGQGPEFLTYFQNEAQLEKSRLLSDRFSAERPKGSFSTLEIQRTEQGDSAMYLCASSLTNRQSEAFFGQGTRLTVV.

The chain uses TRBV7-6 and TRBJ2-6, with 7 nucleotides matching TRBD1. Germline-derived CDR1 and CDR2 are SGHVS and FNYEAQ. The CDR3 totals 17 residues. V lost 5 bases to trimming and J lost 2 bases; unmatched junction nucleotides: 9. The CDR3 region is CASSPYDRAPGANVLTF. CDR3 coding DNA: TGTGCCAGCAGCCCGTACGACAGGGCCCCTGGGGCCAACGTCCTGACTTTC. Based on the CDR3 plus reference TRBV7-6 and TRBJ2-6, the full variable domain is GAGVSQSPRYKVTKRGQDVALRCDPISGHVSLYWYRQALGQGPEFLTYFNYEAQQDKSGLPNDRFSAERPEGSISTLTIQRTEQRDSAMYRCASSPYDRAPGANVLTFGAGSRLTVL.

This chain uses TRBV10-1 with TRBJ1-2; D perhaps matches TRBD1 (6 bases). The CDR3 covers 14 residues. The V end lost 7 bases, the J end lost 0 bases, and 12 bases lay between the germline ends. Germline CDR1 and CDR2: WNHNN and SYGVQD (reference sequence). DNA of the CDR3: TGCGCCAGCAAGACAGGCACCCCTAACTATGGCTACACCTTC. Translation: CASKTGTPNYGYTF.

On this clone itself: Other DNA variants within this sample encode the same CDR3. CDR3 loop: CASSFNNQPQHF. In DNA form, the CDR3 reads TGTGCCAGCAGTTTCAACAATCAGCCCCAGCATTTT. The chain uses TRBV28 and TRBJ1-5, with D hard to call. Trimming stripped 3 bases from V and 3 bases from J, with 3 bases between. This CDR3 contains 12 residues. Looked up from germline, CDR1 is MDHEN and CDR2 is SYDVKM.

The rearrangement uses TRBV2 and TRBJ2-1, with D uncertain. Trimming cost V 7 bases and J 5 bases, with 12 bases left between them. Germline assignment: CDR1 SNHLY and CDR2 FYNNEI. The CDR3 covers 13 residues. CDR3 sequence: CASNGLPHNEQFF. The CDR3 DNA sequence: TGTGCCAGCAATGGCCTCCCGCACAATGAGCAGTTCTTC. Variable domain in full (rest from reference TRBV2 and TRBJ2-1): EPEVTQTPSHQVTQMGQEVILRCVPISNHLYFYWYRQILGQKVEFLVSFYNNEISEKSEIFDDQFSVERPDGSNFTLKIRSTKLEDSAMYFCASNGLPHNEQFFGPGTRLTVL.

The chain recombines TRBV9 with TRBJ1-6, with D possibly matching TRBD1 (5 bases). Trimming pared 4 bases from V and 5 bases from J, leaving 16 bases between. Germline CDR1 reads SGDLS; CDR2 reads YYNGEE. CDR3 length: 16 amino acids. The CDR3 nucleotides are TGTGCCAGCAGCCCCCTTGGGGGTTTTAATAATTCACCCCTCCACTTT. Amino acids: CASSPLGGFNNSPLHF.